This T cell receptor (beta chain) was captured in a study of response to subunit inactivated influenza vaccine. Study outcomes and limitations: Few additional T cells are recruited per seasonal influenza vaccination, authors suggested.

On this clonotype: Antigen: not known.

Trimming removed 3 bases from V and 11 bases from J, with 14 bases in between. This CDR3 comprises 12 residues. CDR1 is SGDLS and CDR2 is YYNGEE in the germline V gene. Each CDR3 protein is one row after TCRdb ran MiXCR on the RT-PCR reads. Of 530,000 or so distinct CDR3 sequences in the sample, approximately 10% are singletons; the top ten hold 10% to 13%. The input for sequencing was PBMCs from blood, taken on the day of vaccination. The chain combines TRBV9 with TRBJ1-1, with D tentatively TRBD1 (5 bases). The receptor was isolated from a man between 45 and 60 years old who received an inactivated influenza vaccine. The CDR3 sequence is CASSGGDGRAFF. CDR3 bases: TGTGCCAGCAGCGGAGGGGACGGACGGGCTTTCTTT.